This T cell receptor beta chain was obtained from a study of OX40 agonist ivuxolimab in advanced cancers. Study-wide context: Intravenous ivuxolimab was administered to patients every 2 weeks at 0.01 to 10 mg/kg. Three patients, one with hepatocellular carcinoma and two with cutaneous melanoma, responded partially.

The germline V gene encodes CDR1 KGHSH and CDR2 LQKENI. Trimming removed 3 bases at V and 6 bases at J, with 8 bases between. The CDR3 is 12 amino acids. This clone was seen a few times. Clones were sequenced by immunoSEQ multiplex PCR, and TCRdb holds only the in-frame ones, with some missing. The repertoire holds fewer than 50,000 clones, with more than 80% as singletons. This clonotype originated in an adult with an advanced solid tumor such as melanoma, head and neck, liver or kidney cancer. The chain is built from TRBV18 and TRBJ1-1; D remains ambiguous. The sequencing here drew on CD4+ or CD8+ T cells sorted from blood, taken in a trial of the OX40 agonist ivuxolimab. The CDR3 nucleotides are TGTGCCAGCTCACCGATTCACCCTGAAGCTTTCTTT. Protein product: CASSPIHPEAFF.